This is a list of T cell receptor beta chains from one sample in a study of CD8 T cells in ankylosing spondylitis. TCRdb reanalysed the 5' RACE reads using MiXCR and keeps one entry per CDR3 protein. The data contain 390,000 or so distinct CDR3 sequences, 20% to 25% of them singletons. Material for sequencing was blood, either unsorted or a sorted T cell fraction (not recorded which). These receptors all come from a male donor with ankylosing spondylitis. Both conserved end residues are part of each CDR3.

j_call v_call cdr3_aa
TRBJ2-2 TRBV28 CASTPGQINTGELFF
TRBJ2-7 TRBV20-1 CSASRPRAYEQYF
TRBJ2-2 TRBV20-1 CSAPEGPGTGELFF
TRBJ2-1 TRBV11-2 CASSSLWAGVTNEQFF
TRBJ2-1 TRBV12-3/TRBV12-4 CASSLSPGLAGNEQFF
TRBJ2-4 TRBV10-3 CAISAPGPRNIQYF
TRBJ2-7 TRBV29-1 CSVSGTSVPREQYF
TRBJ2-6 TRBV21-1 CASSKGSRGAGANVLTF
TRBJ1-1 TRBV18 CASSPSSGVGTEAFF
TRBJ2-7 TRBV20-1 CSASRLAEQYF
TRBJ1-5 TRBV7-2 CASSLMPRSSNQPQHF
TRBJ1-1 TRBV6-1 CASRMSVGTEAFF
TRBJ2-7 TRBV7-2 CASSLGRHSEQYF
TRBJ2-3 TRBV7-2 CASSSGPSPLSATQYF
TRBJ2-1 TRBV6-5 CASSYRDYRANNEQFF
TRBJ2-2 TRBV11-3 CASQRTSGELFF
TRBJ2-5 TRBV7-8 CASSLRVRETQYF
TRBJ2-7 TRBV6-5 CASSYTSSGRQQYF
TRBJ2-7 TRBV10-3 CAISDLGGTFTYEQYF
TRBJ2-1 TRBV29-1 CSGAGLYNEQFF
TRBJ2-1 TRBV2 CASSELAAYNEQFF
TRBJ2-2 TRBV24-1 CATSQYGGRLFF
TRBJ2-5 TRBV6-2/TRBV6-3 CASSWIPGGETQYF
TRBJ2-2 TRBV11-3 CASSPDTFYTGELFF
TRBJ2-3 TRBV28 CATAGTSTTDTQYF
TRBJ2-3 TRBV11-3 CASSPLLAGADTQYF
TRBJ2-7 TRBV12-3/TRBV12-4 CASSFNTGGYEQYF
TRBJ2-1 TRBV5-1 CASSLAQGARYEQFF
TRBJ2-7 TRBV28 CASRRTASYEQYF
TRBJ2-1 TRBV11-1 CASSPDIYEQFF
TRBJ1-2 TRBV12-3/TRBV12-4 CASSSWALAPYGYTF